The source of this T cell receptor (beta chain) is a study of T cell repertoires in cytomegalovirus infection. Study at large: Both CMV infection and a matching HLA type were indicated by public TCR beta signatures. The study's findings and limits: Totalled public TCR beta family frequency picked out people who carried CMV plus the relevant HLA. HLA-C-restricted TCR beta clonotypes specific for CMV led the ex vivo response.

TCRdb processed the reads anew with MiXCR; each CDR3 protein has one entry. Of 250,000 or so distinct CDR3 sequences in the sample, about a sixth were seen once. There are a few counts of this clonotype. Its target is not known. Germline CDR1 SQVTM, CDR2 ANQGSEA. Unmatched junction bases numbered 4, after V lost 5 bases and J lost 3 bases. The CDR3 totals 14 residues. The chain employs TRBV29-1 and TRBJ2-1; 10 bases align to TRBD2. This TCR was sampled from a human donor in good health (CMV status not recorded). Some clones in this sample may be carry-over from other donors' samples. The sequencing input was CD8+ T cells from PBMCs. The CDR3 DNA reads TGCAGCGTTTTGCCTAGCGGGGGCTACAATGAGCAGTTCTTC. Translating gives CSVLPSGGYNEQFF.